The 30 T cell receptor beta chains below all came from one sample that was sequenced in a study of cytomegalovirus exposure and HLA in healthy donors. The PCR employed 60 Vbeta primers together with 13 Jbeta primers. Using immunoSEQ multiplex PCR, the repertoire was profiled, and TCRdb retains in-frame clones only, with some absent. The sample consists of about 180,000 clones, about 80% of them appearing once. Sequenced sample: PBMCs. The source is a man aged 25 to 45 in good health and CMV-seropositive.

This clone was found once. V gene TRBV13 combines with J gene TRBJ2-3; 12 bases line up with TRBD2. CDR3 length: 17 residues. CDR1 and CDR2 (germline): PRHDT, FYEKMQ (reference sequence). The V segment lost 2 bases and the J segment 1 base; nucleotides outside the gene matches: 4. For the CDR3, the DNA is TGTGCCAGCAGCTTATCTAGCGGGAGGGATGGCACAGATACGCAGTATTTT. Residues: CASSLSSGRDGTDTQYF.

The chain links TRBV4-1 to TRBJ2-7, with 9 positions matching TRBD2. Germline V lookup: CDR1 MGHRA, CDR2 YSYEKL. The CDR3 has 15 residues. V shed 4 bases and J 3 bases; nucleotides not matched to a gene: 7. CDR3 residues: CASSRSGGQLYEQYF. CDR3 coding DNA: TGCGCCAGCAGCCGAAGCGGGGGGCAGCTCTACGAGCAGTACTTC.

The chain carries TRBV13 and TRBJ1-2; D is undetermined. The CDR3 covers 13 residues. CDR1 is PRHDT, CDR2 FYEKMQ, per germline (reference sequence). Trimming removed 0 bases from V and 4 bases from J, with 6 bases in between. Written as DNA, the CDR3 is TGTGCCAGCAGCTTAGGCCAGTTCTATGGCTACACCTTC. Its protein product is CASSLGQFYGYTF.

This chain uses TRBV12-2 with TRBJ1-2. TRBV12-2 constitutes a pseudogene. The CDR3 length is 15 residues. CDR3 sequence reads: CASRTTGRDDYGYTF. The CDR3 DNA sequence: TGTGCAAGTCGCACAACCGGGAGGGATGACTATGGCTACACCTTC.

CDR3 coding DNA: TGTGCCAGCAGCAGTAGGTCGCTAGCGATCCAAGAGACCCAGTACTTC. As protein: CASSSRSLAIQETQYF. This chain uses TRBV5-6 with TRBJ2-5, with D perhaps matching TRBD2 (6 bases). Trimming cost V 4 bases and J 1 base, with 17 bases left between them. Germline CDR1 is SGHDT and CDR2 is YYEEEE. This CDR3 is built from 16 residues.

V and J are TRBV7-9 and TRBJ1-2, with a tentative D call TRBD1 (5 bases). V gave up 5 bases and J gave up 3 bases, with 10 bases separating them. The V gene's germline CDR1 is SEHNR and CDR2 FQNEAQ (reference sequence). This CDR3 region has 13 residues. The CDR3 coding sequence is TGTGCCAGCAGCCCCGGGGGGGACTATGGCTACACCTTC. Translation gives CASSPGGDYGYTF.

The CDR3, as DNA: TGCGCCAGCAGCCAAGAGGCCCCGGGTTCTGGAAACACCATATATTTT. It codes for CASSQEAPGSGNTIYF. The rearrangement links TRBV4-3 to TRBJ1-3; no definite D call. This CDR3 comprises 16 residues. The V and J ends lost 0 bases and 1 base respectively, with 10 bases between them. Germline V lookup: CDR1 LGHNA, CDR2 YSLEER.

The DNA for the CDR3 is TGTGCCAGCAGCCAAACAGTTGAAAATTCACCCCTCCACTTT. Protein: CASSQTVENSPLHF. The chain carries TRBV4-2 and TRBJ1-6, with unresolved D. The germline V gene has CDR1 LGHNA and CDR2 YNFKEQ. V was clipped by 2 bases and J by 7 bases, with 9 bases between them. The CDR3 has 14 residues.

CDR3 loop: CSGVKGVADTQYF. The CDR3 nucleotides are TGCAGCGGCGTCAAGGGGGTTGCAGATACGCAGTATTTT. The chain employs TRBV29-1 and TRBJ2-3, with a weak D call TRBD1 (6 bases). This CDR3 comprises 13 residues. In germline, CDR1 is SQVTM, CDR2 ANQGSEA. V was trimmed by 7 bases and J by 4 bases, leaving 15 bases between them.

This rearrangement joins TRBV7-9 to TRBJ2-5; D may be TRBD2 (5 bases). Germline CDR1 is SEHNR and CDR2 is FQNEAQ (reference sequence). The CDR3 has 14 amino acids. V lost 5 bases, J lost 0 bases, and 10 bases lay in between. The CDR3 sequence: CASSPGMHQETQYF. The CDR3 bases are TGTGCCAGCAGCCCGGGGATGCACCAAGAGACCCAGTACTTC.

The rearrangement links TRBV28 to TRBJ2-1, with TRBD2 matching over 12 bases. The CDR3 sequence is 15 residues long. J lost 7 bases, V lost 6 bases, and 7 bases had no gene match. Germline V lookup: CDR1 MDHEN, CDR2 SYDVKM. This CDR3 reads CASSSLAGGKNEQFF. For the CDR3, the DNA is TGTGCCAGCAGCAGCCTAGCGGGAGGGAAAAATGAGCAGTTCTTC.

The V and J genes are TRBV5-1 and TRBJ2-1; 7 nucleotides agree with TRBD2. This CDR3 contains 16 residues. Germline V CDR1 and CDR2: SGHRS, YFSETQ. Trimming took 4 bases from V and 1 from J; bases not matched to a gene: 8. This CDR3 reads CASSHDVLASYNEQFF. In nucleotides, the CDR3 is TGCGCCAGCAGCCATGATGTACTAGCGTCCTACAATGAGCAGTTCTTC.

The chain is built from TRBV27 and TRBJ2-3; 12 nucleotides match TRBD2. The V segment lost 2 bases and the J segment 6 bases; nucleotides outside the gene matches: 21. Germline assignment: CDR1 MNHEY and CDR2 SMNVEV (reference sequence). This CDR3 is built from 21 residues. The CDR3 DNA reads as TGTGCCAGCAGTTTAGTTGCGACTAGCGGGAGCCTACCCCCGTCTCTTGATACGCAGTATTTT. It yields the protein CASSLVATSGSLPPSLDTQYF.

The chain has TRBV7-8 and TRBJ1-5; a weak D match, TRBD1 (5 bases). There are 17 residues in the CDR3. The ends were cut back, 5 bases at V and 4 bases at J, with 21 bases in the middle. CDR1 is SGHVS and CDR2 is FQNEAQ in the germline V gene. The CDR3 reads CASSARAGGVDNQPQHF. As DNA, the CDR3 is TGTGCCAGCAGCGCCCGGGCAGGAGGGGTTGATAATCAGCCCCAGCATTTT.

J is TRBJ2-7 and V is TRBV6-5; D call uncertain. The CDR3 sequence is 12 residues long. Trimming left V 6 bases short and J 3 bases short, with 9 bases between. CDR1 and CDR2 from the germline V gene are MNHEY and SVGAGI. Here the CDR3 DNA reads TGTGCCAGCAGCACCGTCGGCTACGAGCAGTACTTC. Amino acid sequence: CASSTVGYEQYF.

The chain is built from TRBV5-1 and TRBJ2-5, with 7 bases matching TRBD1. V dropped 2 bases and J dropped 2; count of bases not matched to a gene: 6. Looked up from germline, CDR1 is SGHRS and CDR2 is YFSETQ. The CDR3 covers 15 residues. The CDR3 region has the DNA TGCGCCAGCAGCTTTCAGGGGGTACGACAAGAGACCCAGTACTTC. This translates into CASSFQGVRQETQYF.

This clone is a singleton in its sample. The chain combines TRBV5-1 with TRBJ2-1; TRBD2 aligns across 8 bases. Germline V CDR1 and CDR2: SGHRS, YFSETQ. V was clipped by 3 bases and J by 5 bases; unmatched bases: 13. This CDR3 spans 17 amino acids. The CDR3 DNA sequence: TGCGCCAGCAGCTGGGGGGAGCGGGAGAGGTTGCACAATGAGCAGTTCTTC. Translated, it gives CASSWGERERLHNEQFF.

The J gene is TRBJ2-1, the V gene TRBV28; D gene ambiguous. Germline assignment: CDR1 MDHEN and CDR2 SYDVKM. The CDR3 covers 13 residues. The germline V and J ends were trimmed by 5 bases and 15 bases, with 20 bases remaining between them. DNA for the CDR3: TGTGCCAGCAGTCCGCAGACCAAGTGGCCAGGGTTCTTC. The encoded protein is CASSPQTKWPGFF.

This clone is medium-sized (0.01 to 0.1%). The chain links TRBV6-4 to TRBJ2-1, with 11 positions matching TRBD2. With 2 bases clipped from V and 3 bases from J, the junction kept 0 bases outside the gene matches. Germline V lookup: CDR1 MRHNA, CDR2 SNTAGT. This CDR3 is 15 amino acids long. The CDR3 region is CASSDTSGSYNEQFF. CDR3 nucleotides: TGTGCCAGCAGTGACACTAGCGGGAGCTACAATGAGCAGTTCTTC.

DNA of the CDR3: TGTGCCAGCAGTCGGACTAGCGGTGTACAAGAGACCCAGTACTTC. Amino acid sequence: CASSRTSGVQETQYF. The chain recombines TRBV6-1 with TRBJ2-5; TRBD2 matches 10 bases. The V gene's germline CDR1 is MNHNS and CDR2 SASEGT. With 5 bases clipped from V and 2 bases from J, the junction kept 5 bases outside the gene matches. The length of the CDR3 is 15 residues.

This clone was found once. The chain has TRBV30 and TRBJ2-7; 11 bases are shared with TRBD2. Germline V lookup: CDR1 GTSNPN, CDR2 SVGIG (reference sequence). V was pared by 3 bases and J by 0 bases, with 4 bases of the junction left unmatched. This CDR3 has 15 amino acids. CDR3 nucleotide sequence: TGTGCCTGGAGCCCGGGACTAGCGGCCTCCTACGAGCAGTACTTC. This codes for CAWSPGLAASYEQYF.

Worth noting for this clone: One junction end disagrees with the germline gene, perhaps due to a read error. This chain links TRBV7-9 with TRBJ2-3, with unresolved D. Germline CDR1 reads SEHNR; CDR2 reads FQNEAQ (reference sequence). The CDR3 covers 15 residues. The CDR3 sequence is CVSSSEAGLHGTQYF. For the CDR3, the DNA is TGTGTCAGCAGCTCCGAGGCTGGCCTACACGGTACGCAGTATTTT.

The V gene is TRBV10-2, the J gene TRBJ1-4; possibly TRBD1 for D (6 bases). Germline CDR1 reads WSHSY; CDR2 reads SAAADI. Trimming stripped 6 bases from V and 5 bases from J, with 10 bases between. CDR3 length: 13 amino acids. The CDR3 loop is CASSQGLNEKLFF. CDR3 DNA sequence: TGCGCCAGCAGCCAGGGGCTAAATGAAAAACTGTTTTTT.

V and J are TRBV7-2 and TRBJ1-4; TRBD1 aligns across 7 bases. Germline V gene sequence: CDR1 SGHTA, CDR2 FQGNSA. Trimming took 3 bases from V and 8 from J; bases not matched to a gene: 9. The CDR3 consists of 15 residues. CDR3 sequence: CASSLWTGTGEKLFF. Written as DNA, the CDR3 is TGTGCCAGCAGCTTGTGGACAGGAACGGGCGAAAAACTGTTTTTT. Combining the CDR3 with reference TRBV7-2 and TRBJ1-4 gives the whole variable domain GAGVSQSPSNKVTEKGKDVELRCDPISGHTALYWYRQSLGQGLEFLIYFQGNSAPDKSGLPSDRFSAERTGGSVSTLTIQRTQQEDSAVYLCASSLWTGTGEKLFFGSGTQLSVL.

The chain combines TRBV28 with TRBJ2-5, with 7 bases aligning to TRBD2. The V gene end was trimmed by 5 bases and the J gene end by 3 bases; junction bases not matched to a gene: 3. In germline, CDR1 is MDHEN, CDR2 SYDVKM. The CDR3 consists of 13 residues. The CDR3: CASSASGKETQYF. In nucleotides, the CDR3 is TGTGCCAGCAGTGCCAGCGGGAAAGAGACCCAGTACTTC.

The chain combines TRBV18 with TRBJ2-5; possible D gene TRBD2, 6 bases. V lost 6 bases, J lost 9 bases, and 14 bases lay in between. The CDR3 runs to 12 residues. Germline lookup yields CDR1 KGHSH and CDR2 LQKENI. The CDR3 DNA follows: TGTGCCAGCTCGCGGTTCGCGGGGTCCCAGTACTTC. This gives the protein CASSRFAGSQYF.

Only a few counts were recorded for this clone. This chain links TRBV18 with TRBJ2-1; 7 nucleotides align to TRBD1. CDR1 is KGHSH, CDR2 LQKENI, per germline. This CDR3 is 17 amino acids long. The V and J ends lost 1 base and 3 bases, in that order; junction bases with no gene match: 9. CDR3 in amino acids: CASSPLSTGTGYNEQFF. DNA for the CDR3: TGTGCCAGCTCACCACTATCGACAGGGACGGGCTACAATGAGCAGTTCTTC.

This clone was seen only once. The chain recombines TRBV5-1 with TRBJ1-1, with a tentative D call TRBD1 (5 bases). The CDR3 runs 14 residues. The V gene's germline CDR1 is SGHRS and CDR2 YFSETQ. Trimming took off 5 bases at V and 5 bases at J, with 16 bases between the two ends. CDR3 region: CASSPIGGGTEAFF. CDR3 in DNA: TGCGCCAGCAGTCCCATCGGGGGAGGGACTGAAGCTTTCTTT.

This clone was seen a few times. The V call is TRBV5-6, the J call TRBJ1-1; 12 positions agree with TRBD1. The CDR3 contains 18 residues. The V and J ends lost 4 bases and 0 bases, in that order; junction bases with no gene match: 10. In germline, CDR1 is SGHDT, CDR2 YYEEEE. CDR3: CASSPGTGGLGMNTEAFF. DNA of the CDR3: TGTGCCAGCAGCCCCGGGACAGGGGGCCTTGGTATGAACACTGAAGCTTTCTTT.

The chain carries TRBV6-1 and TRBJ2-7, with D possibly being TRBD1 (5 bases). The CDR3 has 14 residues. Germline V CDR1 and CDR2: MNHNS, SASEGT. Trimming took 6 bases from V and 0 from J, leaving 12 bases between them. The CDR3 here is CASRGREHSYEQYF. The CDR3 DNA sequence: TGTGCCAGCAGAGGCAGGGAACACTCCTACGAGCAGTACTTC.